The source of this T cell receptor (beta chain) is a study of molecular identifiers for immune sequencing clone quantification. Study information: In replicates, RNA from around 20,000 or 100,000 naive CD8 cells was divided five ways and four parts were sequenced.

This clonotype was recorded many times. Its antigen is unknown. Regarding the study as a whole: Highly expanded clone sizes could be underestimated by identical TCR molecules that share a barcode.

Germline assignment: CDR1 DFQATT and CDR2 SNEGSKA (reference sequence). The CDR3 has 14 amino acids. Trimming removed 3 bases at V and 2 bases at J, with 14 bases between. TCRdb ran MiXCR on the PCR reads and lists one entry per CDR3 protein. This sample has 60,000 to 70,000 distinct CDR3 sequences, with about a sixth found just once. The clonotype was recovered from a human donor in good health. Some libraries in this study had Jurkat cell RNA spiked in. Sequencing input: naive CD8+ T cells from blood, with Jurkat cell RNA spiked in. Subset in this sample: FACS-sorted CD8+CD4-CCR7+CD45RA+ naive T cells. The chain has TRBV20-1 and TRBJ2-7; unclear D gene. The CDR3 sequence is CSASRWPATYEQYF. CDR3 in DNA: TGCAGTGCTAGTAGGTGGCCTGCAACCTACGAGCAGTACTTC.